Each of the 10 T cell receptor beta chains below was sequenced from the same sample in a study of Graves' ophthalmopathy and Graves' hyperthyroidism. Using RNA transcripts, the TCR beta CDR3 regions were amplified. The workflow started with a first-round RT-PCR run with HTBI primers and then moved on to a second-round multiplex PCR. One entry per CDR3 protein results from TCRdb running MiXCR on the multiplex PCR reads. This sample has about 400,000 distinct CDR3 sequences, with about 16% found just once. Sequencing was done on a sample of peripheral blood. The source is a woman aged 18-29 years with Graves' ophthalmopathy.

This clonotype was recorded at least ten times. The V call is TRBV27, the J call TRBJ2-7, with 8 positions matching TRBD1. Germline V lookup: CDR1 MNHEY, CDR2 SMNVEV (reference sequence). There are 16 residues in the CDR3. V shed 6 bases, J shed 0 bases, and the junction held 10 bases outside the gene matches. The CDR3 here is CASRRGWDRSSYEQYF. As DNA, the CDR3 is TGTGCCAGCAGGAGAGGGTGGGACAGGAGCTCCTACGAGCAGTACTTC.

A few counts support this clonotype. The V call is TRBV7-2, the J call TRBJ1-5; 10 bases agree with TRBD1. The CDR3 totals 15 residues. The germline V gene encodes CDR1 SGHTA and CDR2 FQGNSA. The trim removed 5 bases at V and 7 bases at J, leaving 8 bases unmatched. The CDR3 loop is CASSKEGQGRQPQHF. The DNA of the CDR3 is TGTGCCAGCAGCAAAGAGGGACAGGGGAGACAGCCCCAGCATTTT.

The rearrangement links TRBV28 to TRBJ1-1; D is possibly TRBD1 (5 bases). The V end lost 7 bases, the J end lost 7 bases, and 22 bases lay between the germline ends. CDR3 length equals 15 residues. Per germline, CDR1 MDHEN and CDR2 SYDVKM. CDR3 DNA: TGTGCCAGCATCGGGTGGCAGGGAGAAGGCGGTGAAGCTTTCTTT. It translates to CASIGWQGEGGEAFF.

This clonotype was seen repeatedly, ten times or more. J is TRBJ2-7 and V is TRBV19, with D tentatively TRBD1 or TRBD2 (5 bases each). CDR3 size: 14 residues. The V and J ends lost 11 bases and 2 bases respectively, with 19 bases between them. Germline loops: CDR1 LNHDA, CDR2 SQIVND (reference sequence). The CDR3 region has the DNA TGTGCCTCTAGTATACGGGGCAGCGCCTACGAGCAGTACTTC. Translated, it gives CASSIRGSAYEQYF.

This clonotype was picked up many times. The chain combines TRBV6-2 or TRBV6-3 with TRBJ1-5; the D is unclear. The length of the CDR3 is 15 residues. V lost 1 base, J lost 1 base, and 8 bases lay in between. Germline CDR1 MNHEY, CDR2 SVGEGT. The CDR3 sequence: CASSYLTWSNQPQHF. The CDR3 DNA follows: TGTGCCAGCAGTTACTTGACATGGAGCAATCAGCCCCAGCATTTT.

This clonotype was seen repeatedly, ten times or more. The CDR3 DNA follows: TGTGCCAGCAGTCGCGACATGGGGAAGACCCAGTACTTC. Residues: CASSRDMGKTQYF. The V gene is TRBV12-3 or TRBV12-4, the J gene TRBJ2-5; no clear D. CDR3 length: 13 amino acids. Deletions cut 5 bases from V and 6 bases from J, with 13 bases between.

The J gene is TRBJ2-2, the V gene TRBV6-2 or TRBV6-3, with D tentatively TRBD2 (6 bases). The CDR3 spans 15 residues. Germline V gene data show CDR1 as MNHEY and CDR2 as SVGEGT. The ends were cut back, 9 bases at V and 3 bases at J, with 17 bases in the middle. DNA for the CDR3: TGTGCCAGTACTACGGGAGTTAGTCACACCGGGGAGCTGTTTTTT. Translating gives CASTTGVSHTGELFF.

This clonotype was counted between two and nine times. CDR3 bases: TGTGCCAGCAGTTACAGTCTACAGGGGAAAAATCAGCCCCAGCATTTT. It is translated as CASSYSLQGKNQPQHF. The V call is TRBV6-2 or TRBV6-3, the J call TRBJ1-5, with 7 bases lining up with TRBD1. Germline-derived CDR1 and CDR2 are MNHEY and SVGEGT. Germline trimming cut 2 bases from V and 4 bases from J; bases unmatched to any gene: 8. This CDR3 contains 16 residues.

This chain uses TRBV28 with TRBJ2-7; TRBD1 aligns across 9 bases. After removal of 6 bases from V and 6 bases from J, the junction contained 6 bases not matched to a gene. This CDR3 has 13 residues. The germline CDR1 and CDR2 sequences are MDHEN and SYDVKM. CDR3 bases: TGTGCCAGCAGAGGACAGGGGATTCTCGAGCAGTACTTC. Its translation: CASRGQGILEQYF.

This clonotype was observed at least ten times. At one end the junction does not follow the germline gene, possibly because of a read error. The chain couples TRBV20-1 to TRBJ2-5, with TRBD2 matching over 9 bases. The CDR3 length is 11 residues. Germline assignment: CDR1 DFQATT and CDR2 SNEGSKA (reference sequence). The CDR3: CSGRMVETQYF. Written as DNA, the CDR3 is TGTAGCGGGAGAATGGTGGAGACCCAGTACTTC.